This entry features one T cell receptor (beta chain) sequence. The antigen is undetermined. The entry originates in a study of OX40 agonist ivuxolimab in advanced cancers. Study outcomes and limitations: In the 0.1 to 3.0 mg/kg range, CD4+ and CD8+ blood T cells had expanded clonally by week 6. The average count of expanded clones was higher among CD8+ T cells than among CD4+.

Per the germline V gene, CDR1 is MGHRA and CDR2 is YSYEKL. V lost 1 base and J 0 bases, leaving 13 bases between the germline ends. The CDR3 spans 18 residues. The study sampled blood at baseline, cycle 4 day 1, and cycle 7 day 1. The assay was immunoSEQ multiplex PCR, and TCRdb's table has in-frame clones only and misses some. The table lists 57,000 or so clones, less than 90% of them singletons, with 3.4% in the top ten. The origin of this receptor is an adult with an advanced solid tumor such as melanoma, head and neck, liver or kidney cancer. The chain recombines TRBV4-1 with TRBJ2-6; D uncertain. The specimen comprised CD4+ or CD8+ T cells sorted from blood, sampled in a trial of the OX40 agonist ivuxolimab. CDR3: CASSQGPGQSSGANVLTF. The CDR3 DNA reads as TGCGCCAGCAGCCAAGGCCCGGGTCAGAGCTCTGGGGCCAACGTCCTGACTTTC.